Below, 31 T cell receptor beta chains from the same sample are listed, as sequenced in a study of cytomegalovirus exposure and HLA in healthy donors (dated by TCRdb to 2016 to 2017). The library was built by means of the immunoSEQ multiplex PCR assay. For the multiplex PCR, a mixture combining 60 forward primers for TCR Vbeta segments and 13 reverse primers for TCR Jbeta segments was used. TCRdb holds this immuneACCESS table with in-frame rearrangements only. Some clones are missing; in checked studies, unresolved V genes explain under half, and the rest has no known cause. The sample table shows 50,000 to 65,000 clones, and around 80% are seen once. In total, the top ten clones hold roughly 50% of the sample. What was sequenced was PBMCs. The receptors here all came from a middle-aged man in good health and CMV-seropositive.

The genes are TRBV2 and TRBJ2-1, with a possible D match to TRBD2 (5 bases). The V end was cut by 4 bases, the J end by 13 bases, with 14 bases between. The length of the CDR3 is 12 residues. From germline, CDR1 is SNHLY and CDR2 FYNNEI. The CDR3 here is CASSVSEKRQFF. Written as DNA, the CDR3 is TGTGCCAGCAGTGTTAGCGAGAAACGTCAGTTCTTC.

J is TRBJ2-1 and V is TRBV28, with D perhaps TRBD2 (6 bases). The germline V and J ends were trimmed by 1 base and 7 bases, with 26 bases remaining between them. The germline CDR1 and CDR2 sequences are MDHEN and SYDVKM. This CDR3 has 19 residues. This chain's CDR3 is CASSLYLVPDGARENEQFF. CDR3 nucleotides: TGTGCCAGCAGTTTATATTTGGTCCCAGACGGAGCGCGGGAAAATGAGCAGTTCTTC.

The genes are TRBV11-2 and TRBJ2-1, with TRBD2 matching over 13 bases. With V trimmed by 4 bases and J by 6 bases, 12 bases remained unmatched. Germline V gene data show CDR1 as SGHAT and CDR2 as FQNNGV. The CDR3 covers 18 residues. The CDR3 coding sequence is TGTGCCAGCAGCTCGACTAGCGGGAGGCCAGGCTTTGCCAATGAGCAGTTCTTC. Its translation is CASSSTSGRPGFANEQFF.

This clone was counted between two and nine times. CDR3 in DNA: TGTGCCAGCAGCCAACCAACTAGCGGCCTCTACATGAATACGCAGTATTTT. Amino acids: CASSQPTSGLYMNTQYF. This chain connects TRBV4-2 to TRBJ2-3; 8 bases line up with TRBD2. CDR3 length equals 17 residues. Germline trimming cut 2 bases from V and 7 bases from J; bases unmatched to any gene: 14. The germline gives CDR1 LGHNA, CDR2 YNFKEQ.

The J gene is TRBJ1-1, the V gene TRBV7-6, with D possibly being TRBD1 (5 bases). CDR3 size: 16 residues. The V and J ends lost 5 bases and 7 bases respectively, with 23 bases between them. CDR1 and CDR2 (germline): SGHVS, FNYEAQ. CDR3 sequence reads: CASSPGVGGENIEAFF. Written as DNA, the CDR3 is TGTGCCAGCAGCCCTGGGGTGGGAGGGGAGAATATTGAAGCTTTCTTT.

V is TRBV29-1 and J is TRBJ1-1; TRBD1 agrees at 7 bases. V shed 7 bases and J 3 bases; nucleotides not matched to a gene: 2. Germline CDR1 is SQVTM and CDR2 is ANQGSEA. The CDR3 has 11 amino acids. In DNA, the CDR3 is TGCAGCGCCGGACAGGACACTGAAGCTTTCTTT. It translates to CSAGQDTEAFF.

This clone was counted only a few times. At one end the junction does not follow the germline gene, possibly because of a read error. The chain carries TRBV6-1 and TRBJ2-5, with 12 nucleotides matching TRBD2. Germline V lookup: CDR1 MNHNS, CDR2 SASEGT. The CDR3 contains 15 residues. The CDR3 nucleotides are TGTGCCAGCAGTGAACTAGCGGGGGGGCAAGCGACCCAGTACTTC. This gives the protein CASSELAGGQATQYF.

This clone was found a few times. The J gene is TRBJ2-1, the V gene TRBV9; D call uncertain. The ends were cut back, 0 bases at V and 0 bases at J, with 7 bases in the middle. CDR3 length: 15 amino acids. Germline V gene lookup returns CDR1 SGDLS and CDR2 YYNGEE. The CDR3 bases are TGTGCCAGCAGCGTAGCCCACAGCTCCTACAATGAGCAGTTCTTC. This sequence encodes CASSVAHSSYNEQFF.

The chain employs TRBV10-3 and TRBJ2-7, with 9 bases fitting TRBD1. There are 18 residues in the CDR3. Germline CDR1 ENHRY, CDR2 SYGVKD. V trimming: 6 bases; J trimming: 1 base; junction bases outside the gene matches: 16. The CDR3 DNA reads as TGTGCCATCAGCCCCCCCGCCGCGGGACAGGGTCTTTCCTACGAGCAGTACTTC. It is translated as CAISPPAAGQGLSYEQYF.

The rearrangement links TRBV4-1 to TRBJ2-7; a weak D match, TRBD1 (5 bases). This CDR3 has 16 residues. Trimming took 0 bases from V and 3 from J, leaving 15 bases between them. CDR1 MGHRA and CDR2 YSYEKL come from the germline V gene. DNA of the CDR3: TGCGCCAGCAGCCAAGACGCAGGACACGGCTACTACGAGCAGTACTTC. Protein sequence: CASSQDAGHGYYEQYF.

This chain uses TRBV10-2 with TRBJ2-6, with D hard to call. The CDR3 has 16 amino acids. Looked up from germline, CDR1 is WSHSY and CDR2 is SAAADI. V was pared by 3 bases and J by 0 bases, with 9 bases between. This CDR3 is CASSDRPSSGANVLTF. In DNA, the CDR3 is TGCGCCAGCAGTGACAGGCCCAGCTCTGGGGCCAACGTCCTGACTTTC.

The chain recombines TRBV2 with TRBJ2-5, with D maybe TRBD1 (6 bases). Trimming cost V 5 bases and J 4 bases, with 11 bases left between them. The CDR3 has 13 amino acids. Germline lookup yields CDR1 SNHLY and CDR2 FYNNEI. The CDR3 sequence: CASSTGLGETQYF. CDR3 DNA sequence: TGTGCCAGCAGTACAGGGTTGGGAGAGACCCAGTACTTC.

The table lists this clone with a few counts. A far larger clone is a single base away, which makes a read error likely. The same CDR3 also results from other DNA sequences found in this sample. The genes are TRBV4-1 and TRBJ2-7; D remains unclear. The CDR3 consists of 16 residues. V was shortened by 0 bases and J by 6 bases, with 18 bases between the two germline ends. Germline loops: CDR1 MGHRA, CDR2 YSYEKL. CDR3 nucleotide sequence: TGCGCCAGCAGCCAAGAAGCAGGAAAAGGCTACTCCGAGCAGTACTTC. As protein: CASSQEAGKGYSEQYF.

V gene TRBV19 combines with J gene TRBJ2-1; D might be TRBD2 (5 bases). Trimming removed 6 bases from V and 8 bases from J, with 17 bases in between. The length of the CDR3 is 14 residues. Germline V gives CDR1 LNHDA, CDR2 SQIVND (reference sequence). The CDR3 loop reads CASRESGTGYEQFF. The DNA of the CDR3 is TGTGCCAGTAGGGAGAGCGGTACCGGGTATGAGCAGTTCTTC.

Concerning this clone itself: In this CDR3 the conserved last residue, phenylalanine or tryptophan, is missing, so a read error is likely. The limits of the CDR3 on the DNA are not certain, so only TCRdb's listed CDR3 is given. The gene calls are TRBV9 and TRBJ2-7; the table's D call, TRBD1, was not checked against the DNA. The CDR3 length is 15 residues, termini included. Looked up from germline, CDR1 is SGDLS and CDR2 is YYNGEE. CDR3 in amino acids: CASSCQGPSSYEQCL.

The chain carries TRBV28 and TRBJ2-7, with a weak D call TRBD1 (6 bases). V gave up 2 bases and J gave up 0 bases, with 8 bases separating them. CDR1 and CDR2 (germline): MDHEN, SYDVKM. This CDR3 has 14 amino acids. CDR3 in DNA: TGTGCCAGCAGTTTAGGGGGCACCTCCTACGAGCAGTACTTC. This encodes CASSLGGTSYEQYF.

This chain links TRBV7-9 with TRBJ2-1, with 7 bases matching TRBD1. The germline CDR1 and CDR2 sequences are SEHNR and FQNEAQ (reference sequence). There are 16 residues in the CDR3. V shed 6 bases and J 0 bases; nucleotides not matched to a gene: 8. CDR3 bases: TGTGCCAGCAGTACTGACAGGGCCAGCTCCTACAATGAGCAGTTCTTC. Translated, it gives CASSTDRASSYNEQFF.

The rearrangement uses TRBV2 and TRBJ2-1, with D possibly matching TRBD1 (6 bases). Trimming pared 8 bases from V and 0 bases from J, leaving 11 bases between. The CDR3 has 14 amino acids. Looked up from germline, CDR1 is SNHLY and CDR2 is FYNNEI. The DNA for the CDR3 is TGTGCCAGCTGTGGGGGCAGCTCCTACAATGAGCAGTTCTTC. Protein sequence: CASCGGSSYNEQFF.

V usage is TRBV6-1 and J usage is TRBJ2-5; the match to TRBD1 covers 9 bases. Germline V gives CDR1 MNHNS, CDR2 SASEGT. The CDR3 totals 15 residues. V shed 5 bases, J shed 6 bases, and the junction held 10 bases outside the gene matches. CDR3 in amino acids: CASSMGDRVTQTQYF. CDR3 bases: TGTGCCAGCAGTATGGGGGACAGGGTGACGCAGACCCAGTACTTC.

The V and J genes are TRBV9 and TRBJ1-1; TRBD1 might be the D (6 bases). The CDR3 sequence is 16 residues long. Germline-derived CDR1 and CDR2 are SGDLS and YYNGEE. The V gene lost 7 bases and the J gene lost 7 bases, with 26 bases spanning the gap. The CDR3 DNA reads TGTGCCAGCTCCCCGGCGGGGGGAATAGGGGGATTTGAAGCTTTCTTT. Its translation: CASSPAGGIGGFEAFF.

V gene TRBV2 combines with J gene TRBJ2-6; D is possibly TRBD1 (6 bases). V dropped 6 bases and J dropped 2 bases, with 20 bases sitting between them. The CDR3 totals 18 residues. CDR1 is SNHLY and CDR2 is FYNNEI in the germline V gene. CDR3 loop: CASSRTRGQRAGANVLTF. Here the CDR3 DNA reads TGTGCCAGCAGCCGAACCCGCGGACAGAGGGCTGGGGCCAACGTCCTGACTTTC.

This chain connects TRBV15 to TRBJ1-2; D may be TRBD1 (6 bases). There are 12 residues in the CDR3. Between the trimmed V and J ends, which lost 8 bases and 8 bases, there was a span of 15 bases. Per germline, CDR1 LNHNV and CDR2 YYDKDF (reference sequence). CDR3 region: CATWGQSQGYTF. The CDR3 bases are TGTGCCACCTGGGGACAATCACAGGGCTACACCTTC.

DNA for the CDR3: TGTGCCAGCAGTGAAACCGCCGGGACTCGCGCCTACGAGCAGTACTTC. Translated, it gives CASSETAGTRAYEQYF. The rearrangement uses TRBV6-1 and TRBJ2-7; tentative D call: TRBD2 (6 bases). CDR1 and CDR2 from the germline V gene are MNHNS and SASEGT. This CDR3 spans 16 amino acids. V lost 2 bases, J lost 2 bases, and 16 bases lay in between.

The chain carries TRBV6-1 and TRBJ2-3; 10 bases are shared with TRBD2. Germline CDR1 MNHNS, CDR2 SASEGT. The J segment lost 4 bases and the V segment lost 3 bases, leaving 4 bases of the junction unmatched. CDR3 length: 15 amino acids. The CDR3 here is CASSDQRGGPDTQYF. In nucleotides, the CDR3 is TGTGCCAGCAGTGACCAGCGGGGGGGTCCAGATACGCAGTATTTT.

The CDR3: CASSLAGQGNTEAFF. CDR3 in DNA: TGTGCCAGCAGCTTAGCGGGACAGGGGAACACTGAAGCTTTCTTT. V and J are TRBV7-9 and TRBJ1-1; TRBD1 aligns across 9 bases. Unmatched junction bases numbered 0, after V lost 0 bases and J lost 1 base. The V gene's germline CDR1 is SEHNR and CDR2 FQNEAQ (reference sequence). The CDR3 has 15 residues.

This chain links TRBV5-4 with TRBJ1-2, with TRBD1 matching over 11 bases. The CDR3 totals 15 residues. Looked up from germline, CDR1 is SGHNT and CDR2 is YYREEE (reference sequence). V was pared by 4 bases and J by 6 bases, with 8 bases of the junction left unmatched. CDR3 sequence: CASSPRRTGGDGYTF. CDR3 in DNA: TGTGCCAGCAGCCCTCGTCGGACAGGGGGCGATGGCTACACCTTC.

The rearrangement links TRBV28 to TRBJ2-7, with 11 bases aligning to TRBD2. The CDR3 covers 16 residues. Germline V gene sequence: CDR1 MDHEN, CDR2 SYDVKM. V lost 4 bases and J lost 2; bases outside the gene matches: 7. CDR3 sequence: CASSSPGTSGTYEQYF. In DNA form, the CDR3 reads TGTGCCAGCAGTTCCCCCGGGACTAGCGGTACCTACGAGCAGTACTTC.

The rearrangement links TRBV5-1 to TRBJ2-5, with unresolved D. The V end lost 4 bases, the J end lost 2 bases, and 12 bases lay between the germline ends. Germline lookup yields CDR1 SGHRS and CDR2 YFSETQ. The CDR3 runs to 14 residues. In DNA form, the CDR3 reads TGCGCCAGCAGCCCAACGCACATACAAGAGACCCAGTACTTC. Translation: CASSPTHIQETQYF.

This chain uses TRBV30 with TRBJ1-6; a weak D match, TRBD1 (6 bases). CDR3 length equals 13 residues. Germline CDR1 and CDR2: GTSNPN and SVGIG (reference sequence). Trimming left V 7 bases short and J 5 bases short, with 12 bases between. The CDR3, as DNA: TGTGCCTTTCAGGGGCTTAATAATTCACCCCTCCACTTT. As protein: CAFQGLNNSPLHF.

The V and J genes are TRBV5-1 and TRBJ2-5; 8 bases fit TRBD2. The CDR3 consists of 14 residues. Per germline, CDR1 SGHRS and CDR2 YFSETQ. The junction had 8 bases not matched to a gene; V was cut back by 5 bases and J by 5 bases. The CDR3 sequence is CASREAGVDETQYF. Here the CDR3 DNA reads TGCGCCAGCAGGGAAGCGGGAGTAGATGAGACCCAGTACTTC.

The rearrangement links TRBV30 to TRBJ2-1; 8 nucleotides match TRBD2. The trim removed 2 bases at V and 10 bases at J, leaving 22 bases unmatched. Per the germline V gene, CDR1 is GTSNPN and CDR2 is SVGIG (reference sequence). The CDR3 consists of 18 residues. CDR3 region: CAWSRPVAGTSLKGEQFF. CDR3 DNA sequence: TGTGCCTGGAGTCGCCCGGTGGCGGGGACTAGTTTAAAGGGGGAGCAGTTCTTC.